This T cell receptor beta chain was obtained from a study of blood T cell repertoires in COVID-19. Study-level information: The samples span acute and convalescent COVID-19 from the United States, Italy and Spain. PBMCs, B-cell-depleted T cells, or T cells provided the cDNA or gDNA that made up the material.

Per the authors' pipeline: Amplifying reference gene primers gave estimates of nucleated cell counts. This table comes from immunoSEQ multiplex PCR, and its TCRdb copy is limited to in-frame clones, with some not included. V, J and clone size derive from that table, while D and trimming were established from the DNA sequence. The table includes some 140,000 clones, around three quarters detected once. CDR1 SGDLS and CDR2 YYNGEE come from the germline V gene. The CDR3 contains 15 residues. Trimming pared 0 bases from V and 3 bases from J, leaving 13 bases between. The sequenced material came from peripheral blood. The sequence was collected from a man between 60 and 75 years old with acute or convalescent COVID-19. The rearrangement links TRBV9 to TRBJ2-7; D is perhaps TRBD2 (5 bases). Written as DNA, the CDR3 is TGTGCCAGCAGCGTAGTCGGGGAGCCCAGCTACGAGCAGTACTTC. It specifies CASSVVGEPSYEQYF.